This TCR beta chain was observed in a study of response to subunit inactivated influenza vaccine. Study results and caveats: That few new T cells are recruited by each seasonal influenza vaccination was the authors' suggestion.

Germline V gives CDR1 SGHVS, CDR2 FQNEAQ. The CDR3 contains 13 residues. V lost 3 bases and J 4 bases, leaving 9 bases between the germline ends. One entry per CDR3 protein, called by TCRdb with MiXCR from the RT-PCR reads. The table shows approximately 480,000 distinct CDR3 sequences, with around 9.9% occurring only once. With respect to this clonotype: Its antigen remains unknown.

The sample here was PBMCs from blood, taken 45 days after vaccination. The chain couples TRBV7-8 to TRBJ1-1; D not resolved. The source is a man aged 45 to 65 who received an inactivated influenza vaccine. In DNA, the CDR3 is TGTGCCAGCAGCTTTTCCTTCGGCACTGAAGCTTTCTTT. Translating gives CASSFSFGTEAFF.